This T cell receptor beta chain was obtained from a study of cytomegalovirus exposure and HLA in healthy donors. PCR was performed using 60 Vbeta and 13 Jbeta primers. The data were produced by immunoSEQ multiplex PCR, yet TCRdb's version contains in-frame clones alone and is incomplete. The profile shows 100,000 to 150,000 clones, less than 85% of them singletons. Note on this clone: Its antigen remains unidentified.

Study-wide results and limits: A later analysis linked a missense variant in DCLRE1C to the trimming of TCR beta V and J genes. Per published accounts, TCR beta sequences correctly predicted the HLA-A and HLA-B alleles of most subjects.

The CDR3 is 14 amino acids. Looked up from germline, CDR1 is SGHTA and CDR2 is FQGNSA. V was cut by 5 bases and J by 4 bases, with 15 bases left in between. This receptor was identified in a man aged 50 or older in good health and CMV-seropositive. The chain links TRBV7-2 to TRBJ2-7; TRBD2 might be the D (5 bases). The sequenced sample was PBMCs. CDR3 region: CASSVSASSYEQYF. As DNA, the CDR3 is TGTGCCAGCAGCGTGTCGGCTAGCTCATACGAGCAGTACTTC. The full variable domain, completed using reference TRBV7-2 and TRBJ2-7, is GAGVSQSPSNKVTEKGKDVELRCDPISGHTALYWYRQSLGQGLEFLIYFQGNSAPDKSGLPSDRFSAERTGGSVSTLTIQRTQQEDSAVYLCASSVSASSYEQYFGPGTRLTVT.